Each of the 26 T cell receptor beta chains below was sequenced from the same sample in a study of blood T cell repertoires in COVID-19. Using immunoSEQ multiplex PCR, the repertoire was profiled, and TCRdb retains in-frame clones only, with some absent. This table has approximately 36,000 clones, around four fifths appearing once. Sequenced: peripheral blood. These receptors were obtained from a man aged 55-75 years with COVID-19, enrolled during active disease.

This clone was picked up one time. V is TRBV11-3 and J is TRBJ2-2, with D possibly matching TRBD2 (6 bases). The germline gives CDR1 SGHNT, CDR2 YENEEA. Between the trimmed V and J ends, which lost 1 base and 2 bases, there was a span of 14 bases. CDR3 size: 17 residues. The chain's CDR3 is CASSLVVGTGNTGELFF. The DNA for the CDR3 is TGTGCCAGCAGCTTAGTGGTAGGGACTGGAAACACCGGGGAGCTGTTTTTT.

This chain connects TRBV18 to TRBJ1-5; D is perhaps TRBD1 (6 bases). This CDR3 has 13 residues. V gave up 3 bases and J gave up 7 bases, with 10 bases separating them. Germline V gene lookup returns CDR1 KGHSH and CDR2 LQKENI. CDR3 DNA sequence: TGTGCCAGCTCACCCGCAGGGGACCAGCCCCAGCATTTT. Residues: CASSPAGDQPQHF. Full variable domain (rest looked up from reference TRBV18 and TRBJ1-5): NAGVMQNPRHLVRRRGQEARLRCSPMKGHSHVYWYRQLPEEGLKFMVYLQKENIIDESGMPKERFSAEFPKEGPSILRIQQVVRGDSAAYFCASSPAGDQPQHFGDGTRLSIL.

A remark on this clone: At the DNA level, this CDR3 is encoded by other sequences in the same sample as well. The V call is TRBV7-9, the J call TRBJ1-1, with 8 nucleotides matching TRBD1. Germline lookup yields CDR1 SEHNR and CDR2 FQNEAQ (reference sequence). The CDR3 loop spans 14 amino acids. Unmatched junction bases numbered 5, after V lost 6 bases and J lost 2 bases. The CDR3 here is CASSSGTGNTEAFF. CDR3 bases: TGTGCCAGCAGTTCCGGGACAGGAAACACTGAAGCTTTCTTT.

The chain combines TRBV10-3 with TRBJ1-1; D unresolved. The germline gives CDR1 ENHRY, CDR2 SYGVKD. The CDR3 runs to 15 residues. Trimming took 0 bases from V and 1 from J, leaving 9 bases between them. The CDR3 is CAISESRAGNTEAFF. As DNA, the CDR3 is TGTGCCATCAGTGAGTCGAGGGCAGGGAACACTGAAGCTTTCTTT.

The table lists this clone with a few counts. The rearrangement joins TRBV19 to TRBJ2-1, with TRBD2 identical over 7 bases. This CDR3 is built from 15 residues. The germline V gene encodes CDR1 LNHDA and CDR2 SQIVND (reference sequence). V was pared by 5 bases and J by 5 bases, with 9 bases of the junction left unmatched. This chain's CDR3 is CASSAFGTKNNEQFF. The CDR3 DNA reads TGTGCCAGTAGTGCTTTCGGGACTAAGAACAATGAGCAGTTCTTC.

The chain carries TRBV4-2 and TRBJ1-4, with 8 bases identical to TRBD1. V lost 6 bases to trimming and J lost 5 bases; unmatched junction nucleotides: 11. Germline V gives CDR1 LGHNA, CDR2 YNFKEQ. The CDR3 spans 16 residues. DNA for the CDR3: TGTGCCAGCAGTGGACAGGGTGTGTTCGGGAATGAAAAACTGTTTTTT. It yields the protein CASSGQGVFGNEKLFF.

This chain links TRBV18 with TRBJ1-6; tentative D call: TRBD1 (5 bases). Trimming cost V 3 bases and J 14 bases, with 17 bases left between them. Germline V gene data show CDR1 as KGHSH and CDR2 as LQKENI. This CDR3 region has 14 residues. Here the CDR3 reads CASSPPGSQGALHF. The CDR3 DNA reads as TGTGCCAGCTCACCTCCAGGGTCCCAAGGTGCCCTCCACTTT. Variable domain in full (rest from reference TRBV18 and TRBJ1-6): NAGVMQNPRHLVRRRGQEARLRCSPMKGHSHVYWYRQLPEEGLKFMVYLQKENIIDESGMPKERFSAEFPKEGPSILRIQQVVRGDSAAYFCASSPPGSQGALHFGNGTRLTVT.

This chain joins TRBV28 and TRBJ2-6, with 11 bases that match TRBD2. The CDR3 is made up of 21 amino acids. Germline-derived CDR1 and CDR2 are MDHEN and SYDVKM. The ends lost 4 bases at V and 4 bases at J; junction bases unmatched: 18. CDR3 nucleotide sequence: TGTGCCAGCAGTTACAAGGACAGGGAAACTAGCGGGAGATACGGGGCCAACGTCCTGACTTTC. It translates to CASSYKDRETSGRYGANVLTF.

This chain joins TRBV7-2 and TRBJ1-5; D is perhaps TRBD1 (6 bases). Germline CDR1 and CDR2: SGHTA and FQGNSA. V shed 4 bases and J shed 1 base, with 11 bases lying between them. The CDR3 is 15 amino acids. CDR3 region: CASSWIQGSNQPQHF. CDR3 bases: TGTGCCAGCAGCTGGATACAGGGAAGCAATCAGCCCCAGCATTTT. The full variable domain, completed using reference TRBV7-2 and TRBJ1-5, is GAGVSQSPSNKVTEKGKDVELRCDPISGHTALYWYRQSLGQGLEFLIYFQGNSAPDKSGLPSDRFSAERTGGSVSTLTIQRTQQEDSAVYLCASSWIQGSNQPQHFGDGTRLSIL.

This chain connects TRBV12-3 or TRBV12-4 to TRBJ2-7, with a tentative D call TRBD2 (5 bases). The CDR3 covers 13 residues. V was pared by 2 bases and J by 5 bases, with 10 bases between. CDR3 residues: CASSLRERDEQYF. In nucleotides, the CDR3 is TGTGCCAGCAGTTTAAGAGAGAGGGACGAGCAGTACTTC.

The V gene is TRBV18, the J gene TRBJ1-2; D unresolved. Trimming pared 0 bases from V and 4 bases from J, leaving 6 bases between. Germline-derived CDR1 and CDR2 are KGHSH and LQKENI. This CDR3 is built from 13 residues. The CDR3, as DNA: TGTGCCAGCTCACCACCTTTACTCTATGGCTACACCTTC. Translation: CASSPPLLYGYTF.

The chain links TRBV4-2 to TRBJ1-5; D possibly corresponds to TRBD1 (5 bases). The CDR3 contains 14 residues. With 0 bases removed from V and 7 bases from J, the gap between germline ends came to 10 bases. The germline gives CDR1 LGHNA, CDR2 YNFKEQ. CDR3 sequence reads: CASSQDRGSQPQHF. CDR3 nucleotides: TGTGCCAGCAGCCAAGATCGGGGGTCCCAGCCCCAGCATTTT.

Remarks on this clone: An end of the junction differs from the germline gene, which may be a read error. The chain's CDR3 is CSAGDRYEQYF. CDR3 DNA: TGCAGTGCTGGAGACAGATACGAGCAGTACTTC. V gene TRBV20-1 combines with J gene TRBJ2-7; maybe TRBD1 (5 bases). CDR3 length equals 11 residues. Germline V gene data show CDR1 as DFQATT and CDR2 as SNEGSKA (reference sequence).

This clone was seen a handful of times. The chain carries TRBV5-1 and TRBJ2-3; TRBD1 agrees at 9 bases. CDR3 length: 15 amino acids. V lost 0 bases, J lost 3 bases, and 2 bases stayed unmatched. CDR1 and CDR2 (germline): SGHRS, YFSETQ. The CDR3 coding sequence is TGCGCCAGCAGCTTGGCCGGACAGGGGACAGATACGCAGTATTTT. Translating gives CASSLAGQGTDTQYF.

V usage is TRBV5-1 and J usage is TRBJ2-3; perhaps TRBD2 as D (5 bases). The CDR3 spans 14 residues. The ends were cut back, 7 bases at V and 0 bases at J, with 12 bases in the middle. CDR1 SGHRS and CDR2 YFSETQ come from the germline V gene. The CDR3 DNA follows: TGCGCCAGCTCCCGGGGTGCTAGCACAGATACGCAGTATTTT. Translating gives CASSRGASTDTQYF.

The chain uses TRBV28 and TRBJ2-7; maybe TRBD1 (6 bases). Germline CDR1 is MDHEN and CDR2 is SYDVKM. The CDR3 has 16 amino acids. The V and J ends lost 6 bases and 3 bases respectively, with 21 bases between them. CDR3 sequence reads: CASSQDSNASYYEQYF. Written as DNA, the CDR3 is TGTGCCAGCAGCCAGGACAGTAACGCCTCTTACTACGAGCAGTACTTC.

The rearrangement uses TRBV19 and TRBJ2-2; 8 bases align to TRBD1. Germline CDR1 LNHDA, CDR2 SQIVND (reference sequence). V trimming: 7 bases; J trimming: 4 bases; junction bases outside the gene matches: 5. CDR3 length: 14 amino acids. CDR3 region: CASKETGATGELFF. Here the CDR3 DNA reads TGTGCCAGTAAAGAGACAGGGGCCACCGGGGAGCTGTTTTTT.

V is TRBV28 and J is TRBJ2-7; unclear D gene. This CDR3 is 11 amino acids long. V lost 5 bases, J lost 3 bases, and 5 bases lay in between. The germline V gene has CDR1 MDHEN and CDR2 SYDVKM. The CDR3 sequence: CASSVYYEQYF. In DNA, the CDR3 is TGTGCCAGCAGTGTTTACTACGAGCAGTACTTC.

The chain joins TRBV6-5 to TRBJ1-1, with D hard to call. V was pared by 0 bases and J by 1 base, with 12 bases between. Germline V CDR1 and CDR2: MNHEY, SVGAGI. The length of the CDR3 is 16 residues. The CDR3 loop is CASSYSTGRGNTEAFF. The CDR3 coding sequence is TGTGCCAGCAGTTACTCCACCGGACGGGGGAACACTGAAGCTTTCTTT.

The chain couples TRBV3-1 (or the pseudogene TRBV3-2) to TRBJ1-2; D ambiguous. The CDR3 length is 13 residues. Germline CDR1 LGHDT, CDR2 YNNKEL (reference sequence). Deletions cut 3 bases from V and 3 bases from J, with 8 bases between. The CDR3, as DNA: TGTGCCAGCAGCCAGCGTTCCGACTATGGCTACACCTTC. Protein: CASSQRSDYGYTF.

The chain links TRBV15 to TRBJ2-7; D ambiguous. CDR3 length equals 15 residues. V was cut by 0 bases and J by 6 bases, with 15 bases left in between. Germline V CDR1 and CDR2: LNHNV, YYDKDF (reference sequence). CDR3 sequence: CATSRDANLLGEQYF. The CDR3 nucleotides are TGTGCCACCAGCAGAGATGCAAACCTCCTCGGCGAGCAGTACTTC.

J is TRBJ1-5 and V is TRBV18; D gene uncertain. CDR1 and CDR2 from the germline V gene are KGHSH and LQKENI. This CDR3 region has 13 residues. V lost 6 bases, J lost 1 base, and 7 bases lay in between. The CDR3 here is CASSGSSNQPQHF. The CDR3 region has the DNA TGTGCCAGCTCGGGGAGCAGCAATCAGCCCCAGCATTTT.

The chain is built from TRBV6-2 or TRBV6-3 and TRBJ2-3; D is unclear. The CDR3 loop spans 14 amino acids. Germline V gene data show CDR1 as MNHEY and CDR2 as SVGEGT. The V end was cut by 2 bases, the J end by 0 bases, with 6 bases between. The CDR3 DNA reads as TGTGCCAGCAGTTACACGGAGAGCACAGATACGCAGTATTTT. It encodes CASSYTESTDTQYF.

The rearrangement joins TRBV15 to TRBJ2-7; 9 nucleotides align to TRBD1. This CDR3 has 15 amino acids. With 1 base clipped from V and 6 bases from J, the junction kept 7 bases outside the gene matches. Germline lookup yields CDR1 LNHNV and CDR2 YYDKDF (reference sequence). This chain's CDR3 is CATSRASGTGSEQYF. The CDR3 nucleotides read TGTGCCACCAGCAGAGCTTCCGGGACAGGGAGCGAGCAGTACTTC.

The chain employs TRBV19 and TRBJ1-1; 10 nucleotides agree with TRBD1. Trimming took 3 bases from V and 4 from J; bases not matched to a gene: 11. The V gene's germline CDR1 is LNHDA and CDR2 SQIVND (reference sequence). CDR3 size: 17 residues. CDR3 coding DNA: TGTGCCAGTAGTATGGAGGGGACAGGGGTCTTTGGCACTGAAGCTTTCTTT. This gives the protein CASSMEGTGVFGTEAFF. The whole variable domain, remainder taken from reference TRBV19 and TRBJ1-1, is DGGITQSPKYLFRKEGQNVTLSCEQNLNHDAMYWYRQDPGQGLRLIYYSQIVNDFQKGDIAEGYSVSREKKESFPLTVTSAQKNPTAFYLCASSMEGTGVFGTEAFFGQGTRLTVV.

As regards this clone: Its ends do not fully match the called genes, so a read error is possible. The V call is TRBV6-1, the J call TRBJ1-5; 9 positions agree with TRBD1. The CDR3 consists of 17 residues. Germline V lookup: CDR1 MNHNS, CDR2 SASEGT. In nucleotides, the CDR3 is TGTGCCAGCAGTAAAGCGACCATTGGGACAGGGACTAAGCCCCAGCATTTT. It translates to CASSKATIGTGTKPQHF.